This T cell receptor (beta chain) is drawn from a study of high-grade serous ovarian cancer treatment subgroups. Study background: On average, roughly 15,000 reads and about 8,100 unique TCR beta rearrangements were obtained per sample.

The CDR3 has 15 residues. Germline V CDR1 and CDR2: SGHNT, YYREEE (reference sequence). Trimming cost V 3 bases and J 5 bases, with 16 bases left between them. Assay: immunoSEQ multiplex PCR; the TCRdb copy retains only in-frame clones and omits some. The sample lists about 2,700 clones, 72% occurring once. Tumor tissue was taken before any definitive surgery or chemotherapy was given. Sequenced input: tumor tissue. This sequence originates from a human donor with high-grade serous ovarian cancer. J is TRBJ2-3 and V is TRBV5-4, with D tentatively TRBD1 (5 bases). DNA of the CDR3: TGTGCCAGCAGCTCTATCCAGGGCCCCCAAGATACGCAGTATTTT. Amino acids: CASSSIQGPQDTQYF.